Listed below are T cell receptor beta chains from one sample, sequenced in a study of blood T cell repertoires in COVID-19. TCRdb's copy holds only in-frame clones and misses some; the assay was immunoSEQ multiplex PCR. The profile shows 200,000 to 300,000 clones, about 82% of them singletons. Sequenced sample: peripheral blood. The origin of the receptors is a man in his fifties or sixties with COVID-19, enrolled during active disease. The CDR3 runs from the conserved cysteine through the conserved F or W. A D gene is named only where the DNA matches it firmly. A row's size may be missing; if present it is once, few, many or a size class.

NA NA TRBJ2-4 15 TRBV7-9 CASSSLDRMGNIQYF TGTGCCAGCAGCTCCTTGGACAGAATGGGTAACATTCAGTACTTC
TRBD2 NA TRBJ2-3 14 TRBV6-5 CASRGGGSRDTQYF TGTGCCAGCAGGGGCGGGGGATCCAGAGATACGCAGTATTTT
NA NA TRBJ1-5 14 TRBV6-2/TRBV6-3 CASSYSGPGQPQHF TGTGCCAGCAGTTACTCTGGCCCGGGACAGCCCCAGCATTTT
NA NA TRBJ1-6 15 TRBV4-1 CASRRGGGSNSPLHF TGCGCCAGCAGGAGAGGGGGGGGTAGCAATTCACCCCTCCACTTT
NA NA TRBJ2-7 12 TRBV6-2/TRBV6-3 CASSAVSYEQYF TGTGCCAGCAGTGCAGTATCCTACGAGCAGTACTTC
NA few TRBJ2-7 13 TRBV30 CAWSDGVSYEQYF TGTGCCTGGAGTGATGGAGTCTCCTACGAGCAGTACTTC
TRBD1 few TRBJ1-1 14 TRBV27 CASSPQGASTEAFF TGTGCCAGCAGTCCACAGGGGGCTAGCACTGAAGCTTTCTTT
NA once TRBJ1-4 16 TRBV6-1 CASSEVVLGAREKLFF TGTGCCAGCAGTGAGGTTGTATTGGGGGCGCGCGAAAAACTGTTTTTT
NA NA TRBJ2-5 14 TRBV19 CASTGDPYQETQYF TGTGCCAGTACGGGGGACCCCTATCAAGAGACCCAGTACTTC
TRBD1 few TRBJ1-5 17 TRBV7-9 CASSLALQGASNQPQHF TGTGCCAGCAGCTTAGCGCTACAGGGGGCGAGCAATCAGCCCCAGCATTTT
TRBD1 few TRBJ2-1 14 TRBV29-1 CSVRQGENDNEQFF TGCAGCGTACGACAGGGAGAGAACGACAATGAGCAGTTCTTC
NA NA TRBJ1-1 13 TRBV6-5 CASSYSSQTQAFF TGTGCCAGCAGTTACTCGAGCCAAACCCAAGCTTTCTTT
TRBD2 NA TRBJ2-3 13 TRBV12-3/TRBV12-4 CASKRGGTDTQYF TGTGCCAGCAAGCGGGGGGGCACAGATACGCAGTATTTT
NA once TRBJ2-1 14 TRBV11-3 CASSFSRQATEQFF TGTGCCAGCAGCTTCTCCCGACAGGCTACTGAGCAGTTCTTC
NA NA TRBJ1-4 11 TRBV12-3/TRBV12-4 CASSHSEKLFF TGTGCCAGCAGCCACAGTGAAAAACTGTTTTTT
NA NA TRBJ1-2 13 TRBV6-5 CASSGGFNYGYTF TGTGCCAGCTCCGGGGGGTTTAACTATGGCTACACCTTC
NA few TRBJ1-1 14 TRBV15 CATSRGGQNTEAFF TGTGCCACCAGCAGAGGGGGCCAGAACACTGAAGCTTTCTTT
NA few TRBJ2-1 15 TRBV6-5 CASRERLRGSNEQFF TGTGCCAGCAGAGAGAGGCTCAGGGGTAGCAATGAGCAGTTCTTC
NA NA TRBJ2-7 14 TRBV5-8 CASSLRGDSYEQYF TGTGCCAGCAGCTTGCGGGGAGACTCCTACGAGCAGTACTTC
NA few TRBJ1-1 14 TRBV7-3 CASSFTDINTEAFF TGTGCCAGCAGCTTTACAGACATTAACACTGAAGCTTTCTTT
NA NA TRBJ1-2 12 TRBV28 CASRSNRDGYTF TGTGCCAGCAGGAGTAACAGGGATGGCTACACCTTC
TRBD1 NA TRBJ2-3 14 TRBV5-8 CASTLGQVTDTQYF TGTGCCAGCACCCTCGGACAGGTCACAGATACGCAGTATTTT
NA NA TRBJ1-1 14 TRBV27 CASSLSSLPLEAFF TGTGCCAGCAGTTTGTCTTCCCTACCTCTTGAAGCTTTCTTT
TRBD1 NA TRBJ1-2 15 TRBV30 CAWGHGTGANYGYTF TGTGCCTGGGGGCACGGGACAGGAGCTAACTATGGCTACACCTTC
TRBD1 once TRBJ1-5 15 TRBV27 CASSLSQGGNQPQHF TGTGCCAGCAGTTTATCACAGGGGGGCAATCAGCCCCAGCATTTT
NA NA TRBJ2-4 12 TRBV7-5 CARSVSRTELYF TGTGCCAGAAGCGTAAGTCGAACCGAACTTTACTTC
NA NA TRBJ1-4 16 TRBV6-5 CASSSGLGGPNEKLFF TGTGCCAGCAGTTCCGGTTTGGGGGGGCCTAATGAAAAACTGTTTTTT
NA NA TRBJ2-1 10 TRBV20-1 CSAARYEQFF TGCAGTGCAGCGCGCTATGAGCAGTTCTTC
TRBD1 NA TRBJ2-5 16 TRBV9 CASSPSKGQGQETQYF TGTGCCAGCAGCCCTAGCAAGGGACAGGGTCAAGAGACCCAGTACTTC
TRBD1 NA TRBJ1-1 12 TRBV29-1 CSVIQGGTEAFF TGCAGCGTGATACAGGGGGGCACTGAAGCTTTCTTT
TRBD1 NA TRBJ1-3 15 TRBV15 CATSFGQGGGNTIYF TGTGCCACCAGCTTTGGACAGGGAGGTGGAAACACCATATATTTT
NA NA TRBJ1-5 14 TRBV3-1/TRBV3-2 CASSQGHSNQPQHF TGTGCCAGCAGCCAAGGTCATAGCAATCAGCCCCAGCATTTT
TRBD1 few TRBJ2-3 16 TRBV7-9 CASSPVGQGITDTQYF TGTGCCAGCAGCCCAGTCGGACAGGGAATCACAGATACGCAGTATTTT
NA NA TRBJ2-7 14 TRBV4-3 CASSQGRVGYEQYF TGCGCCAGCAGCCAGGGCAGGGTGGGCTACGAGCAGTACTTC
NA NA TRBJ1-2 13 TRBV6-4 CASSETGSGGYTF TGTGCCAGCAGTGAAACCGGGTCTGGAGGCTACACCTTC
NA NA TRBJ2-2 16 TRBV9 CASSVAGGENTGELFF TGTGCCAGCAGCGTAGCGGGGGGCGAGAACACCGGGGAGCTGTTTTTT
NA NA TRBJ2-3 12 TRBV7-6 CASSSLFDTQYF TGTGCCAGCAGCTCCCTCTTCGATACGCAGTATTTT
NA few TRBJ1-1 16 TRBV5-1 CASNTGQAPSNSEAFF TGCGCCAGCAACACCGGCCAGGCCCCCTCGAATTCTGAAGCTTTCTTT
NA NA TRBJ1-1 15 TRBV11-1 CASSWERGGYTEAFF TGTGCCAGCAGCTGGGAACGGGGGGGTTACACTGAAGCTTTCTTT
TRBD1 NA TRBJ2-2 14 TRBV30 CAWTRTGVTGELFF TGTGCCTGGACCCGGACAGGGGTTACCGGGGAGCTGTTTTTT
NA once TRBJ1-6 15 TRBV7-2 CASSLGAVYNSPLHF TGTGCCAGCAGCTTAGGGGCAGTATATAATTCACCCCTCCACTTT
TRBD1 NA TRBJ1-1 17 TRBV5-8 CASSLAMQGAMNTEAFF TGTGCCAGCAGCTTGGCCATGCAGGGGGCTATGAACACTGAAGCTTTCTTT
TRBD1 NA TRBJ1-2 14 TRBV5-1 CASSSTGDRYGYTF TGCGCCAGCAGCTCGACAGGGGATCGCTATGGCTACACCTTC
NA NA TRBJ2-3 16 TRBV7-3 CASSSRWTEGTDTQYF TGTGCCAGCAGCTCCAGATGGACAGAAGGCACAGATACGCAGTATTTT
NA NA TRBJ1-4 16 TRBV10-3 CAISESQSGTNEKLFF TGTGCCATCAGTGAAAGCCAGTCGGGAACTAATGAAAAACTGTTTTTT
NA once TRBJ2-3 16 TRBV7-3 CASSPRTGVGTDTQYF TGTGCCAGCAGCCCCAGAACGGGGGTTGGCACAGATACGCAGTATTTT
NA NA TRBJ2-2 15 TRBV6-5 CASSYLLTRRGELFF TGTGCCAGCAGTTACCTCCTTACTAGGAGGGGGGAGCTGTTTTTT
TRBD1 NA TRBJ1-1 14 TRBV28 CASSVQTGFSEAFF TGTGCCAGCAGTGTACAGACAGGGTTTTCTGAAGCTTTCTTT
NA NA TRBJ2-7 14 TRBV5-1 CASSLGQGRGEQYF TGCGCCAGCAGCTTGGGCCAGGGGAGGGGCGAGCAGTACTTC
NA NA TRBJ2-7 16 TRBV14 CASSQEPQQGPYEQYF TGTGCCAGCAGCCAAGAACCCCAGCAGGGGCCGTACGAGCAGTACTTC
TRBD2 NA TRBJ2-1 14 TRBV5-1 CASSLAAGTREQFF TGCGCCAGCAGCTTGGCAGCGGGGACGCGTGAGCAGTTCTTC
NA NA TRBJ2-3 16 TRBV9 CASSVGYGGRTDTQYF TGTGCCAGCAGCGTGGGGTACGGGGGGCGGACAGATACGCAGTATTTT
TRBD2 NA TRBJ2-1 19 TRBV2 CASSGHPTPSGGNLNEQFF TGTGCCAGCAGTGGGCATCCAACTCCTAGCGGGGGGAATCTCAATGAGCAGTTCTTC
TRBD2 once TRBJ2-3 16 TRBV9 CASSTLTSGGAGTQYF TGTGCCAGCAGCACCCTGACTAGCGGGGGGGCCGGTACGCAGTATTTT